These 18 T cell receptor beta chains originate from one sample sequenced in a study of shared clonotypes between healthy human individuals. Only in-frame clones appear in the TCRdb table, and some are missing; sequencing was by immunoSEQ multiplex PCR. Of a few million clones in the sample, roughly nine tenths are singletons; the top ten hold around 0.14%. The sequenced material came from naive CD4+ T cells sorted from blood. Subset indicated: CD45RA+ positively selected. Receptor source: a man between 18 and 29 years old in good health.

Comments on this clone: In the same sample, other DNA sequences code for this CDR3. CDR3 sequence (DNA): TGCGCCAGCGGCCCGGGACAGGGTTCCTACGAGCAGTACTTC. Its protein is CASGPGQGSYEQYF. The chain has TRBV5-1 and TRBJ2-7; 9 positions agree with TRBD1. This CDR3 is 14 amino acids long. Trimming at V came to 7 bases and at J to 1 base, leaving 6 bases not matched to a gene. CDR1 SGHRS and CDR2 YFSETQ come from the germline V gene.

Worth noting for this clone: Other DNA sequences in this sample translate to the same CDR3. The chain has TRBV7-2 and TRBJ2-7; D not resolved. V was shortened by 5 bases and J by 3 bases, with 8 bases between the two germline ends. CDR3 size: 12 residues. The germline CDR1 and CDR2 sequences are SGHTA and FQGNSA. As DNA, the CDR3 is TGTGCCAGCAGCCGCACTTTCTACGAGCAGTACTTC. As protein: CASSRTFYEQYF.

The rearrangement uses TRBV7-9 and TRBJ1-2, with TRBD1 identical over 8 bases. The CDR3 loop spans 15 amino acids. With V trimmed by 1 base and J by 5 bases, 6 bases remained unmatched. From germline, CDR1 is SEHNR and CDR2 FQNEAQ (reference sequence). The CDR3 loop is CASSLDGTGLYGYTF. The DNA for the CDR3 is TGTGCCAGCAGCTTAGATGGGACAGGTCTTTATGGCTACACCTTC.

This clone was recorded only once. The rearrangement joins TRBV4-2 to TRBJ1-1; tentative D call: TRBD1 (6 bases). CDR3 length: 16 residues. Germline V gene lookup returns CDR1 LGHNA and CDR2 YNFKEQ. Trimming removed 0 bases from V and 6 bases from J, with 17 bases in between. The CDR3 DNA is TGTGCCAGCAGCCAAGATCCGGGGCGGGGGCGAGCTGAAGCTTTCTTT. This sequence encodes CASSQDPGRGRAEAFF.

V gene TRBV5-8 combines with J gene TRBJ2-5; 10 bases are shared with TRBD1. Looked up from germline, CDR1 is SGHTS and CDR2 is YDEGEE. This CDR3 spans 16 amino acids. V was pared by 4 bases and J by 5 bases, with 11 bases of the junction left unmatched. In nucleotides, the CDR3 is TGTGCCAGCAGCCTTGAGGGACAGGGGAGGCACGAGACCCAGTACTTC. Translated, it gives CASSLEGQGRHETQYF.

V is TRBV7-9 and J is TRBJ1-2; 8 bases map to TRBD1. Germline values: CDR1 SEHNR, CDR2 FQNEAQ (reference sequence). CDR3 length equals 14 residues. V was clipped by 5 bases and J by 4 bases; unmatched bases: 6. CDR3 sequence (DNA): TGTGCCAGCAGCCTACGGACAGGGAGCTATGGCTACACCTTC. Translating it yields CASSLRTGSYGYTF.

As regards this clone: One junction end disagrees with the germline gene, perhaps due to a read error. The CDR3 protein is CASSPRQAVGYGYIF. Written as DNA, the CDR3 is TGTGCCAGCAGTCCTCGGCAGGCCGTGGGCTATGGCTACATCTTC. The chain is built from TRBV6-1 and TRBJ1-2; D is unclear. The CDR3 spans 15 residues. Germline lookup yields CDR1 MNHNS and CDR2 SASEGT.

This chain connects TRBV6-5 to TRBJ1-2; TRBD1 is a possible D gene (6 bases). Germline V lookup: CDR1 MNHEY, CDR2 SVGAGI. The length of the CDR3 is 14 residues. The V end was cut by 4 bases, the J end by 8 bases, with 17 bases between. The CDR3 DNA follows: TGTGCCAGCAGTTCCCCTCGGGGGGGCTGGGGCTACACCTTC. Its protein is CASSSPRGGWGYTF.

The chain employs TRBV4-1 and TRBJ1-4; the match to TRBD1 covers 9 bases. The CDR3 contains 18 residues. Germline CDR1 and CDR2: MGHRA and YSYEKL. V shed 4 bases, J shed 4 bases, and the junction held 13 bases outside the gene matches. The CDR3 loop is CASSRRDRVTQGNEKLFF. CDR3 nucleotide sequence: TGCGCCAGCAGCCGCCGGGACAGGGTTACGCAGGGTAATGAAAAACTGTTTTTT.

In this sample, this clone turned up once. The CDR3 protein is CASSLGGVERLYNEQFF. The CDR3 DNA sequence: TGTGCCAGCAGCTTAGGTGGTGTCGAGCGACTTTACAATGAGCAGTTCTTC. This chain joins TRBV7-2 and TRBJ2-1; D is unclear. V was pared by 1 base and J by 4 bases, with 17 bases between. Germline assignment: CDR1 SGHTA and CDR2 FQGNSA. The CDR3 is made up of 17 amino acids.

This clone was seen once. The V gene is TRBV6-5, the J gene TRBJ1-2, with D unresolved. This CDR3 is built from 13 residues. V lost 7 bases and J 4 bases, leaving 13 bases between the germline ends. Germline CDR1 MNHEY, CDR2 SVGAGI. In DNA form, the CDR3 reads TGTGCCAGCACTCGGGGATCAGGCTATGGCTACACCTTC. The encoded protein is CASTRGSGYGYTF.

The chain links TRBV7-2 to TRBJ1-1; TRBD1 agrees at 9 bases. The CDR3 contains 16 residues. V trimming: 5 bases; J trimming: 1 base; junction bases outside the gene matches: 8. CDR1 and CDR2 from the germline V gene are SGHTA and FQGNSA. CDR3 bases: TGTGCCAGCAGCCGGGCCGGGACAGGGCCGAACACTGAAGCTTTCTTT. Its translation is CASSRAGTGPNTEAFF.

The rearrangement uses TRBV28 and TRBJ2-7; the match to TRBD2 covers 8 bases. CDR3 length: 15 residues. J was trimmed by 1 base and V by 2 bases; bases with no gene match: 4. Germline V lookup: CDR1 MDHEN, CDR2 SYDVKM. DNA of the CDR3: TGTGCCAGCAGTTTACTTGCGGGGGGATCCTACGAGCAGTACTTC. Translation gives CASSLLAGGSYEQYF.

This clone was seen only once. The CDR3 region has the DNA TGTGCCAGCAGCTCCCGGGACAGGGTAGGGGCTGGCTACACCTTC. It yields the protein CASSSRDRVGAGYTF. V is TRBV5-8 and J is TRBJ1-2; 9 bases fit TRBD1. The CDR3 runs to 15 residues. Looked up from germline, CDR1 is SGHTS and CDR2 is YDEGEE. The V segment lost 3 bases and the J segment 7 bases; nucleotides outside the gene matches: 10.

The chain recombines TRBV5-1 with TRBJ1-5, with D perhaps TRBD1 (5 bases). Germline CDR1 and CDR2: SGHRS and YFSETQ. The CDR3 sequence is 16 residues long. Trimming removed 4 bases at V and 8 bases at J, with 22 bases between. In DNA, the CDR3 is TGCGCCAGCAGCCACCGGAGGGGTCCAAGGATCAAGCCCCAGCATTTT. Protein: CASSHRRGPRIKPQHF.

The chain couples TRBV19 to TRBJ1-5; 7 bases match TRBD1. The CDR3 has 14 amino acids. V shed 0 bases, J shed 7 bases, and the junction held 3 bases outside the gene matches. Germline-derived CDR1 and CDR2 are LNHDA and SQIVND (reference sequence). In nucleotides, the CDR3 is TGTGCCAGTAGTATAGAACAGGGGAGACAGCCCCAGCATTTT. Protein sequence: CASSIEQGRQPQHF. Filled out from reference TRBV19 and TRBJ1-5, the complete variable domain reads DGGITQSPKYLFRKEGQNVTLSCEQNLNHDAMYWYRQDPGQGLRLIYYSQIVNDFQKGDIAEGYSVSREKKESFPLTVTSAQKNPTAFYLCASSIEQGRQPQHFGDGTRLSIL.

About this clone: This same CDR3 is encoded by further DNA sequences in the sample. The chain uses TRBV11-3 and TRBJ2-5; TRBD1 matches at 12 bases. V shed 3 bases, J shed 5 bases, and the junction held 4 bases outside the gene matches. Germline V gives CDR1 SGHNT, CDR2 YENEEA. The CDR3 has 15 amino acids. The CDR3 DNA reads as TGTGCCAGCAGCTTGGGACAGGGGGCTGGGGAGACCCAGTACTTC. Amino acids: CASSLGQGAGETQYF.

The chain joins TRBV5-1 to TRBJ2-7; D remains unclear. The CDR3 totals 14 residues. Per germline, CDR1 SGHRS and CDR2 YFSETQ. V lost 4 bases to trimming and J lost 3 bases, with 14 bases between them. As DNA, the CDR3 is TGCGCCAGCAGCCCGTCCGACCAAAACTACGAGCAGTACTTC. This encodes CASSPSDQNYEQYF. Combining the CDR3 with reference TRBV5-1 and TRBJ2-7 gives the whole variable domain KAGVTQTPRYLIKTRGQQVTLSCSPISGHRSVSWYQQTPGQGLQFLFEYFSETQRNKGNFPGRFSGRQFSNSRSEMNVSTLELGDSALYLCASSPSDQNYEQYFGPGTRLTVT.